These 19 T cell receptor beta chains originate from one sample sequenced in a study of OX40 agonist ivuxolimab in advanced cancers. TCRdb's copy holds only in-frame clones and misses some; the assay was immunoSEQ multiplex PCR. The table lists 45,000 to 50,000 clones, approximately 91% of them singletons. The source was CD4+ or CD8+ T cells sorted from blood, collected in a trial of the OX40 agonist ivuxolimab. The source is an adult with an advanced solid tumor such as melanoma, head and neck, liver or kidney cancer.

V and J are TRBV7-9 and TRBJ2-1; D might be TRBD2 (5 bases). Germline CDR1 reads SEHNR; CDR2 reads FQNEAQ (reference sequence). The CDR3 loop spans 16 amino acids. The V end lost 6 bases, the J end lost 9 bases, and 24 bases lay between the germline ends. CDR3 nucleotide sequence: TGTGCCAGCAGTAGACCCGGTGAGACTAACGAGGGTGAGCAGTTCTTC. Encoded protein: CASSRPGETNEGEQFF.

The genes are TRBV4-1 and TRBJ1-1; D gene ambiguous. This CDR3 is 15 amino acids long. V lost 4 bases to trimming and J lost 0 bases, with 12 bases between them. Germline loops: CDR1 MGHRA, CDR2 YSYEKL. The CDR3 DNA follows: TGCGCCAGCAGCCTATACGGCACCATGAACACTGAAGCTTTCTTT. It codes for CASSLYGTMNTEAFF.

The rearrangement links TRBV19 to TRBJ1-1; D is uncertain. Trimming removed 2 bases from V and 11 bases from J, with 15 bases in between. Germline V CDR1 and CDR2: LNHDA, SQIVND (reference sequence). The CDR3 covers 13 residues. As DNA, the CDR3 is TGTGCCAGTAGTATAATGCGTACCGCGGGGGCTTTCTTT. It is translated as CASSIMRTAGAFF.

The rearrangement links TRBV30 to TRBJ2-7; D gene ambiguous. Germline V gene data show CDR1 as GTSNPN and CDR2 as SVGIG (reference sequence). CDR3 length: 14 residues. V dropped 2 bases and J dropped 0 bases, with 11 bases sitting between them. Written as DNA, the CDR3 is TGTGCCTGGAGTACAAGCGCTAGCTCCTACGAGCAGTACTTC. This translates into CAWSTSASSYEQYF.

J is TRBJ2-1 and V is TRBV7-6; weak D call: TRBD2 (6 bases). CDR1 and CDR2 from the germline V gene are SGHVS and FNYEAQ. Between the trimmed V and J ends, which lost 4 bases and 0 bases, there was a span of 16 bases. The CDR3 loop spans 17 amino acids. The CDR3 region is CASSSSSGLSSYNEQFF. CDR3 bases: TGTGCCAGCAGCTCTTCTTCGGGACTTAGCTCCTACAATGAGCAGTTCTTC.

This sequence joins TRBV30 and TRBJ1-3, with D possibly matching TRBD1 (5 bases). The CDR3 extends over 17 amino acids. The V gene's germline CDR1 is GTSNPN and CDR2 SVGIG (reference sequence). Trimming shortened V by 0 bases and J by 0 bases, and 15 bases separated the two germline ends. CDR3 coding DNA: TGTGCCTGGAGTGTAGGGGTAGGGGTCTTCTCTGGAAACACCATATATTTT. Residues: CAWSVGVGVFSGNTIYF.

The count of this clone is one. The chain uses TRBV21-1 and TRBJ2-7; the table gives TRBD2 as D, unverified against the DNA. TRBV21-1 corresponds to a pseudogene. This CDR3 contains 18 residues. CDR3 sequence: CASSKALLAGGNSYEQYF. The CDR3 region has the DNA TGTGCCAGCAGCAAAGCGCTACTAGCGGGAGGTAACTCCTACGAGCAGTACTTC.

The CDR3 reads CASRPTPGTGELFF. CDR3 bases: TGTGCCAGCAGACCCACCCCAGGGACCGGGGAGCTGTTTTTT. The chain is built from TRBV6-6 and TRBJ2-2; tentative D call: TRBD1 (5 bases). The germline V gene has CDR1 MNHNY and CDR2 SVGAGI (reference sequence). The CDR3 has 14 residues. V lost 6 bases, J lost 5 bases, and 13 bases lay in between.

CDR3 DNA: TGTGCCAGCAGCTTGTCCCAAAACACAGGGCCTGAAGCTTTCTTT. As protein: CASSLSQNTGPEAFF. The chain employs TRBV7-9 and TRBJ1-1; a possible D gene is TRBD1 (6 bases). V was trimmed by 3 bases and J by 6 bases, leaving 17 bases between them. CDR3 length: 15 amino acids. The germline V gene has CDR1 SEHNR and CDR2 FQNEAQ (reference sequence). Complete variable domain (other parts from reference TRBV7-9 and TRBJ1-1): DTGVSQNPRHKITKRGQNVTFRCDPISEHNRLYWYRQTLGQGPEFLTYFQNEAQLEKSRLLSDRFSAERPKGSFSTLEIQRTEQGDSAMYLCASSLSQNTGPEAFFGQGTRLTVV.

The V gene is TRBV21-1, the J gene TRBJ2-2; the table calls TRBD1, which could not be checked here. TRBV21-1 is listed as a pseudogene. The CDR3 contains 15 residues. CDR3 DNA: TGTGCCAGCCAGGGAAGAAATTCGAACACCGGGGAGCTGTTTTTT. Protein product: CASQGRNSNTGELFF.

This chain links TRBV2 with TRBJ2-7; D may be TRBD1 (5 bases). Germline CDR1 and CDR2: SNHLY and FYNNEI. The CDR3 length is 11 residues. With 10 bases removed from V and 5 bases from J, the gap between germline ends came to 12 bases. In DNA form, the CDR3 reads TGTGCCATTGGACAATCCCACGAGCAGTACTTC. It translates to CAIGQSHEQYF.

This clone was seen a single time. The CDR3 bases are TGTGCCAGCAGCCTGGTACTAGCGCTGAATGAGCAGTTCTTC. Translating it yields CASSLVLALNEQFF. V is TRBV28 and J is TRBJ2-1, with 7 bases lining up with TRBD2. This CDR3 contains 14 residues. Germline V gives CDR1 MDHEN, CDR2 SYDVKM. The junction had 9 bases not matched to a gene; V was cut back by 6 bases and J by 7 bases.

This rearrangement joins TRBV28 to TRBJ1-2; D call uncertain. V was pared by 2 bases and J by 6 bases, with 4 bases between. This CDR3 has 11 amino acids. Germline loops: CDR1 MDHEN, CDR2 SYDVKM. In DNA form, the CDR3 reads TGTGCCAGCAGTTTACGGGATGGCTACACCTTC. Encoded protein: CASSLRDGYTF.

V and J are TRBV7-9 and TRBJ2-1; 10 bases align to TRBD2. Trimming cost V 5 bases and J 3 bases; bases outside gene matches: 13. Per germline, CDR1 SEHNR and CDR2 FQNEAQ (reference sequence). The CDR3 extends over 18 amino acids. The DNA for the CDR3 is TGTGCCAGCAGCAAATGGGGGGAAGCGGGAGGGATCTACAATGAGCAGTTCTTC. Translation gives CASSKWGEAGGIYNEQFF.

This clone was seen just once. The J gene is TRBJ1-5, the V gene TRBV5-8, with 9 bases aligning to TRBD1. CDR1 is SGHTS, CDR2 YDEGEE, per germline. V trimming: 4 bases; J trimming: 5 bases; junction bases outside the gene matches: 7. This CDR3 region has 15 residues. The CDR3 nucleotides are TGTGCCAGCAGCGGCGGGACAGGGTACCATCAGCCCCAGCATTTT. This translates into CASSGGTGYHQPQHF.

This chain joins TRBV5-6 and TRBJ2-2; D uncertain. This CDR3 region has 14 residues. The ends were cut back, 0 bases at V and 1 base at J, with 4 bases in the middle. Germline V gene data show CDR1 as SGHDT and CDR2 as YYEEEE. CDR3 sequence: CASSLGENTGELFF. The CDR3 nucleotides are TGTGCCAGCAGCTTGGGAGAGAACACCGGGGAGCTGTTTTTT.

The V and J genes are TRBV4-1 and TRBJ2-2; either TRBD1 or TRBD2 may supply D (5 bases each). The CDR3 sequence is 14 residues long. Trimming stripped 4 bases from V and 5 bases from J, with 11 bases between. CDR1 is MGHRA, CDR2 YSYEKL, per germline. CDR3 amino acids: CASSPRGVTGELFF. For the CDR3, the DNA is TGCGCCAGCAGCCCCAGAGGGGTAACCGGGGAGCTGTTTTTT.

This chain connects TRBV30 to TRBJ2-7, with a possible D match to TRBD1 (6 bases). Deletions cut 0 bases from V and 1 base from J, with 7 bases between. This CDR3 region has 13 residues. Germline V gene data show CDR1 as GTSNPN and CDR2 as SVGIG (reference sequence). The CDR3 protein is CAWSVGQSYEQYF. The CDR3 DNA sequence: TGTGCCTGGAGTGTCGGACAGTCCTACGAGCAGTACTTC.

The chain recombines TRBV13 with TRBJ1-1; a possible D gene is TRBD1 (5 bases). V was shortened by 4 bases and J by 0 bases, with 12 bases between the two germline ends. Germline V gene data show CDR1 as PRHDT and CDR2 as FYEKMQ (reference sequence). This CDR3 comprises 15 residues. CDR3 DNA: TGTGCCAGCAGCTCCCGCCGGGGCATGAACACTGAAGCTTTCTTT. Amino acids: CASSSRRGMNTEAFF.